The present T cell receptor (beta chain) was sequenced within a study of blood T cell repertoires in COVID-19. Turning to the study itself: The United States, Italy and Spain provided the acute and convalescent COVID-19 samples. PBMCs, B-cell-depleted T cells, or T cells provided the cDNA or gDNA that made up the material.

With regard to this clone: Other DNA sequences in this sample translate to the same CDR3.

Clones were read by immunoSEQ multiplex PCR, and TCRdb kept only the in-frame ones, dropping some. The data hold about 180,000 clones, with less than 85% observed a single time. Input material: peripheral blood. The TCR originated in a human donor in a cohort sampled during active COVID-19.

The CDR3 nucleotides read TGTGCCAGCAGCTTAGGCCGGGGTTACGAGCAGTACTTC. As protein: CASSLGRGYEQYF. V usage is TRBV13 and J usage is TRBJ2-7, with D maybe TRBD2 (5 bases). The CDR3 has 13 residues. The germline V gene encodes CDR1 PRHDT and CDR2 FYEKMQ (reference sequence). V was shortened by 0 bases and J by 4 bases, with 7 bases between the two germline ends.